Listed here is a single TCR beta chain. This clone's antigen is unknown. No qualities accompany the bases; no much larger clone lies one base away. Patients with autoimmune disease history or receiving systemic immunosuppression were excluded from the trial. Peripheral blood for TCR sequencing was drawn from every dose cohort at baseline, at cycle 4 day 1 and at cycle 7 day 1. Samples came from an open-label, multicenter, first-in-human phase I dose-escalation trial of ivuxolimab. The trial enrolled adults with locally advanced or metastatic head and neck squamous cell, hepatocellular, melanoma or renal cell carcinoma. Before TCR sequencing, CD4+ T cells and CD8+ T cells from peripheral blood were sorted into separate populations. The data stem from a study of OX40 agonist ivuxolimab in advanced cancers. About the investigation overall: Ivuxolimab, which targeted the costimulatory receptor OX40 (CD134), was an agonistic, fully human IgG2 monoclonal antibody. Intravenous ivuxolimab was administered to patients every 2 weeks at six dose levels: 0.01, 0.1, 0.3, 1.5, 3 and 10 mg/kg. Of the approximately 50 dose-escalation patients, hepatocellular carcinoma was present in roughly 19, melanoma in approximately 15, renal cell carcinoma in 9 and head and neck cancer in 9. In the dose-escalation cohort, over 65% of patients were male, and the mean age was roughly 60 years, with a range of about 20 to 79. Patients were allowed to have had prior anti-PD-1, anti-PD-L1 or anti-CTLA-4 therapy, and approximately 37% of the dose-escalation patients had been treated with checkpoint inhibitors. Partial responses occurred in three dose-escalation patients, of whom one had hepatocellular carcinoma and two had cutaneous melanoma. Peripheral TCRbeta sequencing aimed to test whether ivuxolimab altered TCR sequence diversity and caused clonal T-cell expansion. The paper covers the monotherapy dose-escalation part of the phase I ivuxolimab trial, which included N ≈ 57 patients. Results the study describes overall, beyond this receptor: Antigen specificity was not determined for the clonally expanded peripheral T cells. In partial responders in the 0.1-3.0 mg/kg groups, normalized peripheral clonal expansion was found to be among the lowest, especially among CD8+ T cells. At doses from 0.1 to 3.0 mg/kg, clonal expansion was seen in both CD4+ and CD8+ blood T cells between baseline and week 6. Low levels of normalized T-cell clonal expansion were also seen in some patients who did not respond. After ivuxolimab, CD8+ T cells had more expanded clones than CD4+ T cells on average.

To sequence the TCRbeta CDR3 region, genomic DNA was isolated from the sorted cells. TCRbeta CDR3 regions were sequenced using the immunoSEQ Assay. TCRdb stores this immuneACCESS table with in-frame sequences only. Part of the clones is absent; in the studies checked, under half of the shortfall reflects unresolved V genes, and no reason is known for the rest. For this sample there are roughly 71,000 clones; 88% appear just once. The top ten clones comprise 0.95% to 1.3% of the sample. Reading from cysteine to phenylalanine, the CDR3 counts 14 amino acids. The only DNA kept is the CDR3, 42 bases in frame from the first base. The germline V gene gives CDR1 as MNHEY and CDR2 as SVGAGI. V drops 2 bases and J drops 7 bases, leaving 12 bases in between.

The receptor comes from an adult with an advanced solid tumor such as melanoma, head and neck, liver or kidney cancer. The sequence is built from TRBV6-5 and TRBJ1-5, and perhaps TRBD1 as D gene, on 6 matching bases. Sample: CD4+ or CD8+ T cells sorted from blood, taken in a trial of the OX40 agonist ivuxolimab. The DNA reads TGTGCCAGCAGTTACAGGCAGGGGCTACAGCCCCAGCATTTT. This encodes CASSYRQGLQPQHF.